This T cell receptor beta chain came from a study of read filtering for tumor transcriptome and immune sequencing. This clonotype occurred many times. The antigen remains undetermined. Study findings and constraints: Single-read clonotypes: about 81.9% of IR-seq clonotypes (about 3.5% of reads), more than 70% of RNA-seq clonotypes (around 48% of reads).

From roughly 0.4 ug of RNA, a library with molecular barcoded alpha/delta and beta/gamma adaptors was made. Each CDR3 protein gets one entry after TCRdb re-called the reads with MiXCR. This table has approximately 5,300 distinct CDR3 sequences, about 20% appearing once. Germline V gene sequence: CDR1 DFQATT, CDR2 SNEGSKA (reference sequence). Trimming cost V 8 bases and J 5 bases, with 13 bases left between them. This CDR3 is built from 12 residues. The V call is TRBV20-1, the J call TRBJ1-5; D is possibly TRBD1 (5 bases). The sequenced material came from a population of CD138-negative cells sorted from bone marrow. The TCR comes from a donor at least 40 years old with multiple myeloma. The CDR3 here is CSTAQGDQPQHF. The CDR3, as DNA: TGCAGTACCGCCCAGGGAGATCAGCCCCAGCATTTT.